Shown below are 23 T cell receptor beta chains from a single sample sequenced in a study of T cells in Graves' hyperthyroidism and ophthalmopathy (dated by TCRdb to between 2019 and 2020). Libraries came from multiplex PCR. The instrument was an Illumina HiSeq 2000. The TCR beta CDR3 regions were amplified from the RNA transcripts. The TCR CDR3 was subjected to a first round of RT-PCR using the HTBI primer set and the Qiagen OneStep RT-PCR kit. The public reads were quality trimmed at Q25 with fastp and then assembled into clones with MiXCR by TCRdb, keeping productive beta chains. Every entry covers one CDR3 protein and lists the most common genes and DNA from its rows. This sample holds a few hundred thousand distinct CDR3 sequences; roughly 17% were observed only once. The ten largest account for around 17% of the sample. Sequenced: blood. These receptors originate from a woman aged 18-29 years with Graves' ophthalmopathy.

This clonotype occurred many times. The chain links TRBV5-1 to TRBJ1-2, with TRBD1 as a possible D gene (5 bases). CDR1 and CDR2 from the germline V gene are SGHRS and YFSETQ. The CDR3 sequence is 13 residues long. V lost 4 bases and J lost 4, with 11 bases in between. This chain's CDR3 is CASSRDASYGYTF. CDR3 nucleotide sequence: TGCGCCAGCAGCCGGGACGCCTCCTATGGCTACACCTTC.

The chain is built from TRBV20-1 and TRBJ2-5; TRBD1 is a possible D gene (5 bases). Trimming pared 0 bases from V and 11 bases from J, leaving 13 bases between. Germline loops: CDR1 DFQATT, CDR2 SNEGSKA (reference sequence). The CDR3 extends over 12 amino acids. CDR3 DNA: TGCAGTGCTAGAGATGGGGCAGTCAGTCAGTACTTC. Translating gives CSARDGAVSQYF.

The chain couples TRBV6-2 or TRBV6-3 to TRBJ2-2; 15 bases agree with TRBD2. The CDR3 consists of 17 residues. Germline V gene data show CDR1 as MNHEY and CDR2 as SVGEGT. J lost 4 bases, V lost 5 bases, and 5 bases had no gene match. The CDR3: CASSRTSGRGFTGELFF. CDR3 nucleotide sequence: TGTGCCAGCAGTCGGACTAGCGGGAGGGGTTTCACCGGGGAGCTGTTTTTT.

The chain employs TRBV20-1 and TRBJ2-7; D is undetermined. The CDR3 is 16 residues long. The V end lost 0 bases, the J end lost 4 bases, and 19 bases lay between the germline ends. Per germline, CDR1 DFQATT and CDR2 SNEGSKA (reference sequence). CDR3 residues: CSARDVGVLLNYEQYF. DNA of the CDR3: TGCAGTGCTAGAGATGTTGGGGTGCTTTTAAATTACGAGCAGTACTTC.

A remark on this clonotype: A much more abundant neighbour one base away suggests this may be a read error. The chain combines TRBV11-2 with TRBJ2-1; D possibly matches TRBD1 or TRBD2 (5 bases each). The DNA end favors TRBJ2-7, so the J call may be wrong. In germline, CDR1 is SGHAT, CDR2 FQNNGV. The CDR3 is 13 amino acids. The CDR3 sequence: CASSLSGSNEQYF. The CDR3 DNA sequence: TGTGCCAGCAGCTTATCAGGGAGTAATGAGCAGTACTTC.

This clonotype was detected a few times. The CDR3 protein is CASSPQRGSRGEQFF. DNA of the CDR3: TGTGCCAGCAGCCCCCAGCGGGGGTCCCGGGGTGAGCAGTTCTTC. V is TRBV9 and J is TRBJ2-1; 8 bases fit TRBD2. The CDR3 covers 15 residues. In germline, CDR1 is SGDLS, CDR2 YYNGEE. V was pared by 4 bases and J by 9 bases, with 12 bases of the junction left unmatched. Full variable domain (rest looked up from reference TRBV9 and TRBJ2-1): DSGVTQTPKHLITATGQRVTLRCSPRSGDLSVYWYQQSLDQGLQFLIQYYNGEERAKGNILERFSAQQFPDLHSELNLSSLELGDSALYFCASSPQRGSRGEQFFGPGTRLTVL.

This clonotype was detected only a few times. The genes are TRBV6-1 and TRBJ1-4; D is unresolved. The CDR3 runs 8 residues. Germline loops: CDR1 MNHNS, CDR2 SASEGT. The V end was cut by 11 bases, the J end by 8 bases, with 3 bases between. The CDR3 here is CAREKLFF. CDR3 in DNA: TGTGCCCGCGAAAAACTGTTTTTT.

The chain recombines TRBV7-8 with TRBJ2-3; D is undetermined. Deletions cut 0 bases from V and 2 bases from J, with 9 bases between. This CDR3 spans 15 amino acids. Germline V CDR1 and CDR2: SGHVS, FQNEAQ. CDR3 loop: CASSLAPSFTDTQYF. DNA for the CDR3: TGTGCCAGCAGCTTAGCGCCTTCCTTCACAGATACGCAGTATTTT. The full variable domain, with the rest looked up from reference TRBV7-8 and TRBJ2-3, is GAGVSQSPRYKVAKRGQDVALRCDPISGHVSLFWYQQALGQGPEFLTYFQNEAQLDKSGLPSDRFFAERPEGSVSTLKIQRTQQEDSAVYLCASSLAPSFTDTQYFGPGTRLTVL.

To note about this clonotype: An end of the junction does not agree with germline; a read error may underlie this. The V gene is TRBV15, the J gene TRBJ2-5; the D gene is possibly TRBD1 (6 bases). Germline V gives CDR1 LNHNV, CDR2 YYDKDF (reference sequence). The CDR3 sequence is 15 residues long. This chain's CDR3 is CVTSSHRASKETQYF. DNA for the CDR3: TGTGTCACCAGCAGCCACAGGGCATCCAAAGAGACCCAGTACTTC. Using reference TRBV15 and TRBJ2-5 for the parts outside the CDR3, the full variable domain is DAMVIQNPRYQVTQFGKPVTLSCSQTLNHNVMYWYQQKSSQAPKLLFHYYDKDFNNEADTPDNFQSRRPNTSFCFLDIRSPGLGDTAMYLCVTSSHRASKETQYFGPGTRLLVL.

This chain links TRBV9 with TRBJ1-2; 11 bases are shared with TRBD1. Germline lookup yields CDR1 SGDLS and CDR2 YYNGEE. Losses at the gene ends were 0 bases for V and 5 bases for J; bases not matched to a gene: 6. CDR3 size: 16 residues. The CDR3 protein is CASSVEGQGGAYGYTF. CDR3 in DNA: TGTGCCAGCAGCGTAGAGGGACAGGGGGGGGCTTATGGCTACACCTTC.

This clonotype showed up just once. A much larger clone lies a single base off, so this may be a read error. J is TRBJ1-6 and V is TRBV2; 7 bases agree with TRBD1. Germline V gives CDR1 SNHLY, CDR2 FYNNEI. The CDR3 runs 14 residues. Here the CDR3 DNA reads TGTGTCAGCAGTGAGCAGGGGGTGAATTCACCCCTCCACTTT. It translates to CVSSEQGVNSPLHF.

The chain uses TRBV28 and TRBJ1-5; TRBD1 matches at 7 bases. The CDR3 has 18 amino acids. Germline loops: CDR1 MDHEN, CDR2 SYDVKM. The V segment lost 1 base and the J segment 3 bases; nucleotides outside the gene matches: 12. In nucleotides, the CDR3 is TGTGCCAGCAGTTTATTAGGGGGCGCGGGAGAGAACAATCAGCCCCAGCATTTT. Amino acids: CASSLLGGAGENNQPQHF.

The chain couples TRBV5-5 to TRBJ2-1, with 16 bases fitting TRBD2. Germline CDR1 is SGHKS and CDR2 is YYEKEE (reference sequence). This CDR3 comprises 16 residues. The junction had 3 bases not matched to a gene; V was cut back by 4 bases and J by 5 bases. The CDR3 nucleotides are TGTGCCAGCAGCCCGGGACTAGCGGGAGGGGACAATGAGCAGTTCTTC. It codes for CASSPGLAGGDNEQFF.

This clonotype was counted ten times or more. The chain links TRBV3-1 to TRBJ1-2; D is possibly TRBD1 (5 bases). The CDR3 length is 13 residues. The germline gives CDR1 LGHDT, CDR2 YNNKEL (reference sequence). V lost 3 bases, J lost 9 bases, and 14 bases lay in between. CDR3: CASSQLGENSYTF. CDR3 bases: TGTGCCAGCAGCCAGCTAGGGGAAAATAGCTACACCTTC.

This clonotype was recorded at least ten times. The chain uses TRBV12-3 or TRBV12-4 and TRBJ1-6, with 9 bases that match TRBD1. This CDR3 is built from 16 residues. The trim removed 5 bases at V and 6 bases at J, leaving 8 bases unmatched. The CDR3 is CASSRQGGRGNSPLHF. The CDR3 nucleotides are TGTGCCAGCAGTCGACAGGGGGGCCGGGGTAATTCACCCCTCCACTTT.

On this clonotype itself: This sequence may be a read error, since a much larger clone differs from it by one base. The chain links TRBV6-5 to TRBJ1-1; D ambiguous. With 7 bases removed from V and 0 bases from J, the gap between germline ends came to 15 bases. Germline V CDR1 and CDR2: MNHEY, SVGAGI. This CDR3 spans 15 amino acids. CDR3 in amino acids: CASIPPGGMNTEAFF. DNA of the CDR3: TGTGCCAGCATTCCTCCGGGAGGTATGAACACTGAAGCTTTCTTT.

The J gene is TRBJ1-3, the V gene TRBV7-9; no firm D call. Germline V gene lookup returns CDR1 SEHNR and CDR2 FQNEAQ (reference sequence). CDR3 size: 15 residues. The ends were cut back, 5 bases at V and 0 bases at J, with 11 bases in the middle. CDR3 in DNA: TGTGCCAGCAGCAGCCAGGAGGGCTCTGGAAACACCATATATTTT. This translates into CASSSQEGSGNTIYF.

The chain links TRBV12-3 or TRBV12-4 to TRBJ2-7; TRBD1 matches 7 bases. CDR3 length: 11 amino acids. V lost 7 bases, J lost 5 bases, and 2 bases stayed unmatched. Here the CDR3 DNA reads TGTGCCAGCATGGGGACAGACGAGCAGTACTTC. Its protein is CASMGTDEQYF.

The genes are TRBV5-1 and TRBJ2-1; perhaps TRBD2 as D (5 bases). Trimming pared 1 base from V and 6 bases from J, leaving 20 bases between. The CDR3 extends over 17 amino acids. In germline, CDR1 is SGHRS, CDR2 YFSETQ. CDR3 residues: CASSLSPPVARGNEQFF. DNA for the CDR3: TGCGCCAGCAGCTTGTCCCCTCCGGTAGCTCGGGGCAATGAGCAGTTCTTC.

At least ten counts were recorded for this clonotype. The chain couples TRBV29-1 to TRBJ2-4; tentatively, D is TRBD1 or TRBD2 (5 bases each). The V end was cut by 6 bases, the J end by 9 bases, with 15 bases between. CDR1 and CDR2 from the germline V gene are SQVTM and ANQGSEA. The CDR3 covers 12 residues. CDR3 sequence: CSVGRGGGIQYF. DNA of the CDR3: TGCAGCGTAGGACGGGGCGGAGGCATTCAGTACTTC. Drawing the rest from reference TRBV29-1 and TRBJ2-4, the complete variable domain is SAVISQKPSRDICQRGTSLTIQCQVDSQVTMMFWYRQQPGQSLTLIATANQGSEATYESGFVIDKFPISRPNLTFSTLTVSNMSPEDSSIYLCSVGRGGGIQYFGAGTRLSVL.

This clonotype was counted between two and nine times. The chain uses TRBV29-1 and TRBJ1-1; weak D call: TRBD1 (6 bases). CDR1 SQVTM and CDR2 ANQGSEA come from the germline V gene. The CDR3 is 12 residues long. V lost 4 bases to trimming and J lost 4 bases, with 10 bases between them. In DNA, the CDR3 is TGCAGCGTTGGGACAGTTAGCACTGAAGCTTTCTTT. Encoded protein: CSVGTVSTEAFF.

The table lists this clonotype with many counts. The chain has TRBV12-3 or TRBV12-4 and TRBJ1-1; the D gene is possibly TRBD1 (6 bases). Trimming pared 5 bases from V and 4 bases from J, leaving 11 bases between. The CDR3 is 13 amino acids. DNA for the CDR3: TGTGCCAGCAGTCAACAGGGAGGCACTGAAGCTTTCTTT. Encoded protein: CASSQQGGTEAFF.

This clonotype occurred a few times. The rearrangement links TRBV19 to TRBJ1-1; D is possibly TRBD1 (5 bases). CDR1 and CDR2 (germline): LNHDA, SQIVND (reference sequence). The CDR3 sequence is 17 residues long. Trimming left V 3 bases short and J 4 bases short, with 21 bases between. CDR3 loop: CASSIWGQQPRATEAFF. The CDR3 DNA sequence: TGTGCCAGTAGTATTTGGGGCCAACAACCAAGGGCCACTGAAGCTTTCTTT.